Following are 14 T cell receptor beta chains from one sample sequenced in a study of cytomegalovirus exposure and HLA in healthy donors. PCR involved 60 Vbeta and 13 Jbeta primers. Produced via immunoSEQ multiplex PCR; TCRdb's table is partial and in-frame only. In the table there are some 150,000 clones, roughly 79% of which are singletons. Sequences were obtained from PBMCs. The receptors stem from a woman aged 50 to 60 in good health and CMV-seronegative.

This chain connects TRBV12-5 to TRBJ2-4; 7 nucleotides align to TRBD2. The germline gives CDR1 LGHNT, CDR2 FRNRAP. Losses at the gene ends were 0 bases for V and 0 bases for J; bases not matched to a gene: 2. The CDR3 spans 16 residues. The CDR3 loop reads CASGLVAGLAKNIQYF. Here the CDR3 DNA reads TGTGCTAGTGGTTTGGTAGCGGGGTTAGCCAAAAACATTCAGTACTTC.

V is TRBV6-5 and J is TRBJ2-7; 7 bases are a match to TRBD2. The DNA matches TRBJ2-5 better at its end, which makes the J call doubtful. Germline V lookup: CDR1 MNHEY, CDR2 SVGAGI. The CDR3 is 14 residues long. For the CDR3, the DNA is TGTGCCAGCAGTTGGGGGGGTATCCTGGAGACCCAGTACTTC. This gives the protein CASSWGGILETQYF.

The chain carries TRBV5-6 and TRBJ2-1; D is perhaps TRBD2 (6 bases). The V end was cut by 4 bases, the J end by 5 bases, with 13 bases between. Germline assignment: CDR1 SGHDT and CDR2 YYEEEE. The CDR3 length is 14 residues. CDR3 residues: CASSIRDSNNEQFF. In nucleotides, the CDR3 is TGTGCCAGCAGCATCCGGGACTCGAACAATGAGCAGTTCTTC.

This sequence joins TRBV5-8 and TRBJ1-2; D is perhaps TRBD1 (5 bases). Germline CDR1 is SGHTS and CDR2 is YDEGEE. CDR3 length equals 15 residues. V lost 3 bases and J 3 bases, leaving 15 bases between the germline ends. CDR3 loop: CASSSWGLTDYGYTF. The CDR3 DNA follows: TGTGCCAGCAGCTCCTGGGGACTAACAGACTATGGCTACACCTTC.

This chain joins TRBV7-9 and TRBJ2-3, with 7 bases fitting TRBD1. Per the germline V gene, CDR1 is SEHNR and CDR2 is FQNEAQ (reference sequence). This CDR3 region has 18 residues. J lost 2 bases, V lost 4 bases, and 15 bases had no gene match. The CDR3 DNA reads TGTGCCAGCAGCTCGACCGTCAGGGGGTCCCCAAACACAGATACGCAGTATTTT. Protein product: CASSSTVRGSPNTDTQYF. Full variable domain (remainder filled in from reference TRBV7-9 and TRBJ2-3): DTGVSQNPRHKITKRGQNVTFRCDPISEHNRLYWYRQTLGQGPEFLTYFQNEAQLEKSRLLSDRFSAERPKGSFSTLEIQRTEQGDSAMYLCASSSTVRGSPNTDTQYFGPGTRLTVL.

This chain uses TRBV6-5 with TRBJ1-1; D possibly corresponds to TRBD1 (5 bases). CDR1 and CDR2 from the germline V gene are MNHEY and SVGAGI. The CDR3 loop spans 13 amino acids. The V and J ends lost 2 bases and 11 bases respectively, with 15 bases between them. CDR3 amino acids: CASSYADSTGAFF. The CDR3 DNA reads as TGTGCCAGCAGTTACGCCGACAGCACCGGGGCTTTCTTT.

V and J are TRBV4-1 and TRBJ2-1; 7 bases align to TRBD2. This CDR3 region has 16 residues. CDR1 is MGHRA and CDR2 is YSYEKL in the germline V gene. Germline trimming cut 0 bases from V and 6 bases from J; bases unmatched to any gene: 8. CDR3 region: CASSQDHSGIVNEQFF. Here the CDR3 DNA reads TGCGCCAGCAGCCAAGATCACAGCGGGATTGTCAATGAGCAGTTCTTC.

The rearrangement joins TRBV6-6 to TRBJ1-4, with 8 bases fitting TRBD1. Germline CDR1 is MNHNY and CDR2 is SVGAGI (reference sequence). The V gene end was trimmed by 2 bases and the J gene end by 8 bases; junction bases not matched to a gene: 10. There are 16 residues in the CDR3. This CDR3 reads CASSYAGTGSGEKLFF. As DNA, the CDR3 is TGTGCCAGCAGTTACGCAGGGACAGGATCAGGCGAAAAACTGTTTTTT.

This clone was detected only once. The chain is built from TRBV12-5 and TRBJ1-6; D gene unclear. Germline CDR1 and CDR2: LGHNT and FRNRAP. The CDR3 spans 14 residues. Trimming took 2 bases from V and 7 from J, leaving 9 bases between them. The CDR3 is CASGLPPANSPLHF. CDR3 coding DNA: TGTGCTAGTGGTTTGCCCCCAGCGAATTCACCCCTCCACTTT.

V is TRBV15 and J is TRBJ1-2; D may be TRBD1 (6 bases). From germline, CDR1 is LNHNV and CDR2 YYDKDF (reference sequence). V lost 0 bases, J lost 4 bases, and 9 bases lay in between. This CDR3 comprises 14 residues. For the CDR3, the DNA is TGTGCCACCAGCAGAGAAAAGGACAGCTATGGCTACACCTTC. It codes for CATSREKDSYGYTF.

V usage is TRBV6-1 and J usage is TRBJ2-7, with a weak D call TRBD2 (7 bases). CDR1 MNHNS and CDR2 SASEGT come from the germline V gene. The CDR3 sequence is 14 residues long. The V and J ends lost 4 bases and 1 base respectively, with 11 bases between them. CDR3: CASSGGGLSYEQYF. CDR3 sequence (DNA): TGTGCCAGCAGTGGGGGGGGCCTATCCTACGAGCAGTACTTC.

This clone was seen once. The chain joins TRBV2 to TRBJ1-6; tentative D call: TRBD1 (6 bases). V was pared by 8 bases and J by 9 bases, with 14 bases between. Germline loops: CDR1 SNHLY, CDR2 FYNNEI. This CDR3 spans 13 amino acids. This CDR3 reads CASLGQSRSPLHF. The DNA of the CDR3 is TGTGCCAGCCTCGGACAGTCGCGTTCACCCCTCCACTTT.

The CDR3 nucleotides are TGTGCCAGCAGCCCTCGGGGGGGGGAAGTGAACACTGAAGCTTTCTTT. Protein: CASSPRGGEVNTEAFF. The chain combines TRBV9 with TRBJ1-1; tentatively, D is TRBD1 (5 bases). The CDR3 loop spans 16 amino acids. Trimming removed 4 bases from V and 0 bases from J, with 16 bases in between. Looked up from germline, CDR1 is SGDLS and CDR2 is YYNGEE.

This chain connects TRBV4-3 to TRBJ2-1, with TRBD1 matching 8 bases. V lost 0 bases to trimming and J lost 8 bases; unmatched junction nucleotides: 18. This CDR3 region has 19 residues. Germline CDR1 is LGHNA and CDR2 is YSLEER. The CDR3 DNA is TGCGCCAGCAGCCAAGACCGGGGACAGGCTGGGTTTTTAGGCGATGAGCAGTTCTTC. Residues: CASSQDRGQAGFLGDEQFF.